The 14 T cell receptor beta chains below were found in one sample sequenced in a study of blood T cell repertoires in COVID-19. Here immunoSEQ multiplex PCR was the method, and the copy in TCRdb shows in-frame clones only, minus some. The sample has over 200,000 clones; about 90% are singletons. Sequencing was carried out using peripheral blood. The receptors were gathered from a woman aged 60-70 years with acute or convalescent COVID-19.

At least ten counts were recorded for this clone. This rearrangement joins TRBV2 to TRBJ2-2; D is possibly TRBD2 (5 bases). The germline gives CDR1 SNHLY, CDR2 FYNNEI. The CDR3 loop spans 14 amino acids. Trimming took off 8 bases at V and 6 bases at J, with 16 bases between the two ends. The DNA of the CDR3 is TGTGCCAGCGGGGAACGGGAACTCCCCGGGGAGCTGTTTTTT. Encoded protein: CASGERELPGELFF.

This rearrangement joins TRBV5-1 to TRBJ1-1; D gene uncertain. Trimming took 0 bases from V and 1 from J, leaving 7 bases between them. This CDR3 has 14 residues. Germline V gives CDR1 SGHRS, CDR2 YFSETQ. The CDR3, as DNA: TGCGCCAGCAGCTTGGGACACCAGAACACTGAAGCTTTCTTT. As protein: CASSLGHQNTEAFF.

V gene TRBV7-6 combines with J gene TRBJ2-7; the D gene is possibly TRBD2 (6 bases). Germline-derived CDR1 and CDR2 are SGHVS and FNYEAQ. The CDR3 length is 16 residues. Trimming removed 3 bases at V and 4 bases at J, with 19 bases between. CDR3 coding DNA: TGTGCCAGCAGCTTTCTCTTCGGGCCGGAGGGGTACGAGCAGTACTTC. Protein: CASSFLFGPEGYEQYF. The full variable domain, its missing parts supplied by reference TRBV7-6 and TRBJ2-7, is GAGVSQSPRYKVTKRGQDVALRCDPISGHVSLYWYRQALGQGPEFLTYFNYEAQQDKSGLPNDRFSAERPEGSISTLTIQRTEQRDSAMYRCASSFLFGPEGYEQYFGPGTRLTVT.

The chain joins TRBV25-1 to TRBJ1-2; 10 positions match TRBD1. The CDR3 totals 16 residues. Losses at the gene ends were 4 bases for V and 3 bases for J; bases not matched to a gene: 8. The germline V gene has CDR1 MGHDK and CDR2 SYGVNS. CDR3 protein: CASSGPGQGTYYGYTF. CDR3 bases: TGTGCCAGCAGTGGACCGGGACAGGGGACCTACTATGGCTACACCTTC.

The genes are TRBV27 and TRBJ2-3; weak D call: TRBD2 (5 bases). Germline V lookup: CDR1 MNHEY, CDR2 SMNVEV (reference sequence). The CDR3 is made up of 15 amino acids. Trimming left V 5 bases short and J 3 bases short, with 15 bases between. The CDR3 DNA reads TGTGCCAGCAGTCTCCGGGATGCAGCGACAGATACGCAGTATTTT. Translating gives CASSLRDAATDTQYF.

In the case of this clone: Mismatch with germline at one junction end may stem from a read error. The rearrangement joins TRBV7-7 to TRBJ2-1; a weak D match, TRBD2 (5 bases). There are 12 residues in the CDR3. CDR1 and CDR2 (germline): SSHAT, FNYEAQ (reference sequence). The CDR3 here is CASSHLEGEQFF. As DNA, the CDR3 is TGTGCTAGCAGCCATCTAGAGGGTGAGCAGTTCTTC.

V gene TRBV6-4 combines with J gene TRBJ2-3; D may be TRBD1 (5 bases). V lost 2 bases and J lost 2, with 11 bases in between. In germline, CDR1 is MRHNA, CDR2 SNTAGT. The CDR3 runs to 15 residues. The CDR3: CASSDQGTNTDTQYF. DNA of the CDR3: TGTGCCAGCAGTGACCAGGGTACTAACACAGATACGCAGTATTTT.

The V call is TRBV3-1 (or the pseudogene TRBV3-2), the J call TRBJ1-2; 8 positions match TRBD1. Germline CDR1 and CDR2: LGHDT and YNNKEL (reference sequence). Germline trimming cut 4 bases from V and 4 bases from J; bases unmatched to any gene: 8. CDR3 size: 15 residues. The CDR3 is CASSPRTGLTYGYTF. Written as DNA, the CDR3 is TGTGCCAGCAGCCCCCGGACAGGGTTGACCTATGGCTACACCTTC.

The chain couples TRBV7-2 to TRBJ2-7; the D gene is possibly TRBD2 (7 bases). The CDR3 is made up of 15 amino acids. The germline V gene has CDR1 SGHTA and CDR2 FQGNSA. V was pared by 8 bases and J by 6 bases, with 23 bases between. The CDR3 region is CASSQGGGGGFEQYF. DNA of the CDR3: TGTGCCAGCTCACAAGGGGGGGGAGGTGGTTTCGAGCAGTACTTC.

The chain combines TRBV11-1 with TRBJ1-2; D is possibly TRBD1 (5 bases). Germline V gene data show CDR1 as SGHAT and CDR2 as FQDESV (reference sequence). The CDR3 spans 12 residues. Trimming removed 5 bases at V and 4 bases at J, with 8 bases between. CDR3 in DNA: TGTGCCAGCAGCCCGGACATCTATGGCTACACCTTC. Translation: CASSPDIYGYTF.

This chain connects TRBV7-2 to TRBJ2-7; 9 bases map to TRBD1. This CDR3 has 14 residues. The junction had 6 bases not matched to a gene; V was cut back by 5 bases and J by 4 bases. CDR1 is SGHTA, CDR2 FQGNSA, per germline. In nucleotides, the CDR3 is TGTGCCAGCAGCCAGGCCGGGACAGGGTACGAGCAGTACTTC. This codes for CASSQAGTGYEQYF. Full variable domain (remainder filled in from reference TRBV7-2 and TRBJ2-7): GAGVSQSPSNKVTEKGKDVELRCDPISGHTALYWYRQSLGQGLEFLIYFQGNSAPDKSGLPSDRFSAERTGGSVSTLTIQRTQQEDSAVYLCASSQAGTGYEQYFGPGTRLTVT.

The chain couples TRBV11-2 to TRBJ1-6, with 9 bases aligning to TRBD1. The CDR3 covers 13 residues. V shed 6 bases, J shed 7 bases, and the junction held 1 base outside the gene matches. Germline V gene data show CDR1 as SGHAT and CDR2 as FQNNGV. The CDR3: CASRGQGNSPLHF. For the CDR3, the DNA is TGTGCCAGCAGGGGACAGGGCAATTCACCCCTCCACTTT.

The genes are TRBV6-5 and TRBJ1-6; no clear D. Germline CDR1 and CDR2: MNHEY and SVGAGI. The length of the CDR3 is 11 residues. V was pared by 6 bases and J by 10 bases, with 7 bases between. CDR3 residues: CASRERSPLHF. The DNA for the CDR3 is TGTGCCAGCAGGGAGAGGTCACCCCTCCACTTT.

The rearrangement joins TRBV3-1 (or the pseudogene TRBV3-2) to TRBJ2-1, with D possibly matching TRBD2 (6 bases). V was cut by 3 bases and J by 5 bases, with 14 bases left in between. This CDR3 has 15 amino acids. CDR1 and CDR2 from the germline V gene are LGHDT and YNNKEL (reference sequence). This CDR3 reads CASSQRLATNNEQFF. In DNA, the CDR3 is TGTGCCAGCAGCCAGCGTCTAGCGACTAACAATGAGCAGTTCTTC.